This entry lists 21 T cell receptor beta chains sequenced from one sample in a study of neurological immune-mediated disorders. One entry per CDR3 protein, called by TCRdb with MiXCR from the 5' RACE reads. The sample lists more than 70,000 distinct CDR3 sequences, about 9.4% occurring once. The time point here: longitudinal time-point 1 (baseline). The sample comprised PBMCs. These receptors came from a man aged 25-45 years in good health.

This clonotype was observed many times. This rearrangement joins TRBV25-1 to TRBJ2-5; 14 bases map to TRBD2. The J segment lost 7 bases and the V segment lost 0 bases, leaving 13 bases of the junction unmatched. Germline V gives CDR1 MGHDK, CDR2 SYGVNS. The CDR3 runs 19 residues. CDR3 nucleotide sequence: TGTGCCAGCAGTGAATATTCGACCAAGGGACTAGCGGGAGTAGGGACCCAGTACTTC. Its translation: CASSEYSTKGLAGVGTQYF.

In its sample, this clonotype was seen many times. The rearrangement links TRBV5-1 to TRBJ1-1; no definite D call. Germline V lookup: CDR1 SGHRS, CDR2 YFSETQ. V lost 0 bases and J 11 bases, leaving 11 bases between the germline ends. This CDR3 comprises 12 residues. In DNA, the CDR3 is TGCGCCAGCAGCTTGGCCGGGGATGACGCTTTCTTT. This sequence encodes CASSLAGDDAFF.

This clonotype came up many times. The J gene is TRBJ2-7, the V gene TRBV27, with 10 bases aligning to TRBD1. Germline V CDR1 and CDR2: MNHEY, SMNVEV (reference sequence). V lost 5 bases, J lost 0 bases, and 4 bases stayed unmatched. The CDR3 has 15 amino acids. The CDR3 reads CASSDRGPLSYEQYF. Here the CDR3 DNA reads TGTGCCAGCAGTGACAGGGGGCCCCTCTCCTACGAGCAGTACTTC.

This clonotype was picked up many times. This chain uses TRBV15 with TRBJ2-1; 14 bases agree with TRBD2. Germline V gene lookup returns CDR1 LNHNV and CDR2 YYDKDF (reference sequence). V shed 0 bases and J 15 bases; nucleotides not matched to a gene: 10. The length of the CDR3 is 16 residues. The CDR3 DNA reads TGTGCCACCAGCAGAGATTTGGGGACTAGCGGGAGCGTTTCGTTCTTC. Encoded protein: CATSRDLGTSGSVSFF.

The chain combines TRBV6-6 with TRBJ1-1, with 7 bases fitting TRBD1. Germline V gene sequence: CDR1 MNHNY, CDR2 SVGAGI (reference sequence). Trimming cost V 4 bases and J 7 bases; bases outside gene matches: 6. The CDR3 runs to 13 residues. CDR3 region: CASSSLTGSEAFF. DNA of the CDR3: TGTGCCAGCAGTTCCCTGACAGGGAGTGAAGCTTTCTTT.

This clonotype was picked up many times. The chain carries TRBV28 and TRBJ2-7, with D perhaps TRBD1 (5 bases). V was shortened by 3 bases and J by 2 bases, with 11 bases between the two germline ends. The CDR3 is made up of 14 amino acids. From germline, CDR1 is MDHEN and CDR2 SYDVKM. DNA for the CDR3: TGTGCCAGCAGTTTGTCCGGACACACCTACGAGCAGTACTTC. It translates to CASSLSGHTYEQYF.

This chain joins TRBV20-1 and TRBJ2-1; D call uncertain. The V gene lost 5 bases and the J gene lost 4 bases, with 15 bases spanning the gap. The CDR3 is 14 residues long. Germline lookup yields CDR1 DFQATT and CDR2 SNEGSKA (reference sequence). The DNA of the CDR3 is TGCAGTGCTCGACCGAGCGCCATGTACAATGAGCAGTTCTTC. This encodes CSARPSAMYNEQFF.

The table lists this clonotype with many counts. The chain is built from TRBV29-1 and TRBJ1-4; D not resolved. Trimming cost V 7 bases and J 7 bases, with 16 bases left between them. The V gene's germline CDR1 is SQVTM and CDR2 ANQGSEA. This CDR3 is 13 amino acids long. The CDR3 is CSALGGESEKLFF. Written as DNA, the CDR3 is TGCAGCGCTCTTGGCGGGGAGTCTGAAAAACTGTTTTTT.

The chain uses TRBV19 and TRBJ1-5; no reliable D call. V dropped 5 bases and J dropped 1 base, with 12 bases sitting between them. The CDR3 runs to 15 residues. Per the germline V gene, CDR1 is LNHDA and CDR2 is SQIVND (reference sequence). The CDR3 protein is CASSWIRGSNQPQHF. As DNA, the CDR3 is TGTGCCAGTAGTTGGATTCGGGGAAGCAATCAGCCCCAGCATTTT.

This clonotype was seen at least ten times. This chain links TRBV27 with TRBJ2-1, with D tentatively TRBD1 or TRBD2 (5 bases each). V lost 6 bases, J lost 5 bases, and 17 bases lay in between. Germline values: CDR1 MNHEY, CDR2 SMNVEV (reference sequence). This CDR3 has 15 residues. In nucleotides, the CDR3 is TGTGCCAGCAGCTACCTAGAAATGGGGGACAATGAGCAGTTCTTC. Translation: CASSYLEMGDNEQFF.

As concerns this clonotype: One base away lies a much larger clone, so this may be a sequencing read error. J is TRBJ2-7 and V is TRBV28; TRBD1 matches 7 bases. Per the germline V gene, CDR1 is MDHEN and CDR2 is SYDVKM. This CDR3 has 13 amino acids. CDR3 nucleotide sequence: TGTGTCAGCAGGGAAGGGGGCGCACCCGAGCAGTACTTC. This gives the protein CVSREGGAPEQYF.

This clonotype has at least ten counts. The V gene is TRBV7-8, the J gene TRBJ2-7; D not certain. Deletions cut 2 bases from V and 3 bases from J, with 5 bases between. In germline, CDR1 is SGHVS, CDR2 FQNEAQ. The CDR3 totals 12 residues. CDR3 in DNA: TGTGCCAGCAGCTTACAGTACTACGAGCAGTACTTC. It translates to CASSLQYYEQYF.

The sample holds a few counts of this clonotype. This rearrangement joins TRBV5-5 to TRBJ1-4; no reliable D call. This CDR3 region has 15 residues. Looked up from germline, CDR1 is SGHKS and CDR2 is YYEKEE (reference sequence). V gave up 0 bases and J gave up 8 bases, with 14 bases separating them. The CDR3 DNA follows: TGTGCCAGCAGCTTGGCGGACCTCAACGGGGAAAAACTGTTTTTT. Amino acids: CASSLADLNGEKLFF.

This clonotype was counted at least ten times. The chain carries TRBV11-2 and TRBJ2-1; 7 bases fit TRBD2. CDR1 and CDR2 from the germline V gene are SGHAT and FQNNGV. V lost 5 bases and J lost 8; bases outside the gene matches: 24. CDR3 length: 19 residues. In DNA form, the CDR3 reads TGTGCCAGCAGCGTAAAACTAGTCCGGGGGGAGCGGGGTTTTGATGAGCAGTTCTTC. The encoded protein is CASSVKLVRGERGFDEQFF.

This clonotype has at least ten counts. The V gene is TRBV7-9, the J gene TRBJ1-6, with TRBD1 as a possible D gene (5 bases). CDR1 SEHNR and CDR2 FQNEAQ come from the germline V gene (reference sequence). V dropped 1 base and J dropped 7 bases, with 17 bases sitting between them. This CDR3 has 17 amino acids. CDR3 sequence: CASSLERESQGNSPLHF. The DNA of the CDR3 is TGTGCCAGCAGCTTAGAACGTGAATCTCAGGGAAATTCACCCCTCCACTTT.

In its sample, this clonotype was seen many times. This rearrangement joins TRBV2 to TRBJ1-2; 8 bases match TRBD1. Germline assignment: CDR1 SNHLY and CDR2 FYNNEI. The CDR3 extends over 16 amino acids. V dropped 2 bases and J dropped 4; count of bases not matched to a gene: 9. CDR3 sequence reads: CASSELRQGIPYGYTF. In DNA, the CDR3 is TGTGCCAGCAGTGAATTGAGACAGGGGATACCCTATGGCTACACCTTC.

This clonotype was picked up many times. The chain couples TRBV5-1 to TRBJ2-5, with TRBD2 as a possible D gene (5 bases). Germline values: CDR1 SGHRS, CDR2 YFSETQ. Deletions cut 4 bases from V and 2 bases from J, with 12 bases between. This CDR3 is built from 14 residues. The CDR3 region has the DNA TGCGCCAGCAGCGAGAGCGGTCTACAAGAGACCCAGTACTTC. Translation gives CASSESGLQETQYF.

This clonotype was picked up many times. The CDR3 nucleotides read TGCAGTGCTAGTAAAGCGGGAGACCCCAATGAGCAGTTCTTC. Translating it yields CSASKAGDPNEQFF. V gene TRBV20-1 combines with J gene TRBJ2-1; 8 positions agree with TRBD2. V was pared by 3 bases and J by 6 bases, with 7 bases of the junction left unmatched. CDR1 DFQATT and CDR2 SNEGSKA come from the germline V gene (reference sequence). CDR3 length: 14 residues.

This clonotype has a count of ten or more. The genes are TRBV11-2 and TRBJ2-5; D unresolved. Germline V gene data show CDR1 as SGHAT and CDR2 as FQNNGV. Between the trimmed V and J ends, which lost 7 bases and 5 bases, there was a span of 17 bases. CDR3 size: 14 residues. DNA of the CDR3: TGTGCCAGCACCCCGTCCGTTTCTGTGGAGACCCAGTACTTC. Encoded protein: CASTPSVSVETQYF.

The sample holds many counts of this clonotype. This chain links TRBV18 with TRBJ1-2, with D perhaps TRBD1 (5 bases). Trimming took 3 bases from V and 5 from J, leaving 13 bases between them. CDR3 size: 14 residues. Germline V CDR1 and CDR2: KGHSH, LQKENI. The CDR3 region is CASSPARDLYGYTF. The CDR3 nucleotides are TGTGCCAGCTCACCTGCACGGGACCTATATGGCTACACCTTC.

This clonotype was seen repeatedly, ten times or more. This rearrangement joins TRBV12-3 or TRBV12-4 to TRBJ1-5; no firm D call. This CDR3 contains 13 residues. V was cut by 2 bases and J by 5 bases, with 7 bases left in between. In DNA form, the CDR3 reads TGTGCCAGCAGTTTAAAGGAGTATCAGCCCCAGCATTTT. The encoded protein is CASSLKEYQPQHF.